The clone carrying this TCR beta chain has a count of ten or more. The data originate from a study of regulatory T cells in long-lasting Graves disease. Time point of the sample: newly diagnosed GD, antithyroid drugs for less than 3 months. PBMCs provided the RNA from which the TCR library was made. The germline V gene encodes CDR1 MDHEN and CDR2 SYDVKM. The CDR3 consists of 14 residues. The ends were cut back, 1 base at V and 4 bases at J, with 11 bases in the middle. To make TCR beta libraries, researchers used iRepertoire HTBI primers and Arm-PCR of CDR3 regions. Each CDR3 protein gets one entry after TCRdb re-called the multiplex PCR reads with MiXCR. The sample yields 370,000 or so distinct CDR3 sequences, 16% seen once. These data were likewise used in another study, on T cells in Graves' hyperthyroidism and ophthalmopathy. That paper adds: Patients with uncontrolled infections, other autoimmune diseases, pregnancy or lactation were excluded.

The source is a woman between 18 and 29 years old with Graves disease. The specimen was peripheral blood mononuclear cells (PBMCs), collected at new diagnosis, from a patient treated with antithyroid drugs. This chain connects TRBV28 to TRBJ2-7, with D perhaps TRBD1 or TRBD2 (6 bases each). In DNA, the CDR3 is TGTGCCAGCAGTTTATCGGGGGCCCTATACGAGCAGTACTTC. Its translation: CASSLSGALYEQYF.